Listed below are T cell receptor beta chains from one sample, sequenced in a study of graft-versus-host responses after intestinal transplantation. Data came from immunoSEQ multiplex PCR; TCRdb stores just in-frame clones and leaves some out. The sample shows some 140,000 clones, about nine tenths of them seen only once. These TCRs' antigens remain unknown. Specimen: unstimulated CD4+ T cells sorted from spleen or lymph node cells, collected before intestinal transplant. The receptor source for this set is a human donor who received an intestinal transplant. The CDR3 runs from the conserved cysteine through the conserved F or W. The D gene is left open where the match is weak.

D: TRBD2; V: TRBV9; J: TRBJ2-5; CDR3: CASSWEGRAETQYF
D: .; V: TRBV5-1; J: TRBJ2-3; CDR3: CASSPQPGTDTQYF
D: .; V: TRBV10-3; J: TRBJ2-1; CDR3: CAISEVTSRNEQFF
D: TRBD1; V: TRBV28; J: TRBJ1-2; CDR3: CASTSDRVNYGYTF
D: TRBD2; V: TRBV5-6; J: TRBJ2-1; CDR3: CASSLGLAGGRGEQFF
D: .; V: TRBV25-1; J: TRBJ1-3; CDR3: CASEGKGFSGNTIYF
D: TRBD1; V: TRBV4-2; J: TRBJ1-6; CDR3: CASTRDRVNSPLHF
D: .; V: TRBV6-6; J: TRBJ1-1; CDR3: CASSYVGGNTEAFF
D: TRBD2; V: TRBV10-3; J: TRBJ2-7; CDR3: CAILAGDRNEQYF
D: TRBD1; V: TRBV6-5; J: TRBJ2-1; CDR3: CASSYNPGQSYNEQFF
D: .; V: TRBV27; J: TRBJ1-6; CDR3: CASSLSGGGSGNSPLHF
D: .; V: TRBV5-8; J: TRBJ2-7; CDR3: CASSYGVLLEQYF
D: TRBD1; V: TRBV7-9; J: TRBJ1-6; CDR3: CASSLGQGDNSPLHF
D: .; V: TRBV14; J: TRBJ1-6; CDR3: CASSGGLNSPLHF
D: .; V: TRBV7-2; J: TRBJ2-3; CDR3: CASSRTQYF
D: TRBD1; V: TRBV5-1; J: TRBJ2-5; CDR3: CASSLDPGGMRETQYF
D: TRBD1; V: TRBV28; J: TRBJ1-3; CDR3: CASSSPTGNSGNTIYF
D: .; V: TRBV5-4; J: TRBJ2-1; CDR3: CASSLGGSYNEQFF
D: .; V: TRBV9; J: TRBJ1-1; CDR3: CASSVGGANTEAFF
D: TRBD2; V: TRBV18; J: TRBJ2-7; CDR3: CASSPPGLKNNEQYF